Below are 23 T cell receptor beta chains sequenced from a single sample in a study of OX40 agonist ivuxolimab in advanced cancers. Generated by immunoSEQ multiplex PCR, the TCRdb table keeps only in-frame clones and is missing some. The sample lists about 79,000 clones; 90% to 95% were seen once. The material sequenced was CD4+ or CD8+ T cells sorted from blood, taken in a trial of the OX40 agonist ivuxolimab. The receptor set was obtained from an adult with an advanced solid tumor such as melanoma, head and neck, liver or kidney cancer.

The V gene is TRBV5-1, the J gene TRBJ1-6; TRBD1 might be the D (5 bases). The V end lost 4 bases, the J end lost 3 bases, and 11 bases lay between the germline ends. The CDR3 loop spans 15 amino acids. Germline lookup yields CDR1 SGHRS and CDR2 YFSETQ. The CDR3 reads CASSLGTDYNSPLHF. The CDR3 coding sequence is TGCGCCAGCAGCCTGGGGACGGACTATAATTCACCCCTCCACTTT.

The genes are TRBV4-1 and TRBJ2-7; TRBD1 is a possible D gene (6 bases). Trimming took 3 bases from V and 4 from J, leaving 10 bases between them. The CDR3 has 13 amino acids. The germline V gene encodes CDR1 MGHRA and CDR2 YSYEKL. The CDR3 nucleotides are TGCGCCAGCAGCCAGGGACACCTATACGAGCAGTACTTC. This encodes CASSQGHLYEQYF.

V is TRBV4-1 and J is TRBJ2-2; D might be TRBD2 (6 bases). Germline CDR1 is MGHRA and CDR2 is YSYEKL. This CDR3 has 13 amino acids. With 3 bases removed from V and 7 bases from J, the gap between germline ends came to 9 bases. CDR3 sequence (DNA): TGCGCCAGCAGCCAGCCGGGGGACGGGGAGCTGTTTTTT. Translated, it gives CASSQPGDGELFF.

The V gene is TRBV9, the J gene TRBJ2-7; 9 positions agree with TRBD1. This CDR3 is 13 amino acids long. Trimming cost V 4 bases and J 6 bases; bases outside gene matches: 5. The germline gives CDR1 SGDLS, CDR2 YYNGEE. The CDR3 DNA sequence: TGTGCCAGCAGCCCCCGGACAGGGGTCGAGCAGTACTTC. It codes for CASSPRTGVEQYF.

CDR3 sequence: CASSFSGGAAEQYF. In nucleotides, the CDR3 is TGTGCCAGCAGCTTTAGCGGGGGGGCGGCCGAGCAGTACTTC. The gene calls are TRBV5-4 and TRBJ2-7, with 11 bases that match TRBD2. CDR1 is SGHNT and CDR2 is YYREEE in the germline V gene (reference sequence). This CDR3 region has 14 residues. V lost 2 bases and J lost 6; bases outside the gene matches: 4.

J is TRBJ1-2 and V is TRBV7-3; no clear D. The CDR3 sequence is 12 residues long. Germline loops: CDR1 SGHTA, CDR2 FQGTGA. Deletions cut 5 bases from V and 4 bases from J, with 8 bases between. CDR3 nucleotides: TGTGCCAGCAGCGACCGTGGCTATGGCTACACCTTC. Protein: CASSDRGYGYTF.

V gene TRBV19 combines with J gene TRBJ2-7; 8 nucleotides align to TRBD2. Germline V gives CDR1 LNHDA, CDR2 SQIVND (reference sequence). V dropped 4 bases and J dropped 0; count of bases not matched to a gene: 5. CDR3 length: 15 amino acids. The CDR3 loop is CASSNFREGSYEQYF. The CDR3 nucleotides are TGTGCCAGTAGTAACTTCCGGGAGGGCTCCTACGAGCAGTACTTC.

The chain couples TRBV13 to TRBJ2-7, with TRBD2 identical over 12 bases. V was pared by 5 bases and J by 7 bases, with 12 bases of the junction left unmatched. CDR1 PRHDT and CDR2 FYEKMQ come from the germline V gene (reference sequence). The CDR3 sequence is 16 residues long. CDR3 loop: CASSPPLAGGPQEQYF. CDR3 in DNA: TGTGCCAGCAGCCCCCCCCTAGCGGGAGGGCCTCAGGAGCAGTACTTC. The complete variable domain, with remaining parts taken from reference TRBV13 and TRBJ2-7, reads AAGVIQSPRHLIKEKRETATLKCYPIPRHDTVYWYQQGPGQDPQFLISFYEKMQSDKGSIPDRFSAQQFSDYHSELNMSSLELGDSALYFCASSPPLAGGPQEQYFGPGTRLTVT.

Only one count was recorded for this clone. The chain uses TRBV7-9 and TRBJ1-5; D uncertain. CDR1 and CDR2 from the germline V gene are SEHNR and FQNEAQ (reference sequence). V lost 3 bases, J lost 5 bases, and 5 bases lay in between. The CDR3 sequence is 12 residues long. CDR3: CASSFWDQPQHF. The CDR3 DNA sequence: TGTGCCAGCAGCTTTTGGGATCAGCCCCAGCATTTT.

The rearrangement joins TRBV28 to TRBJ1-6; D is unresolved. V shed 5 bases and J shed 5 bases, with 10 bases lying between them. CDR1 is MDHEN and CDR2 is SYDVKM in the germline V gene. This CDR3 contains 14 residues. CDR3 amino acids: CASSLDGNNSPLHF. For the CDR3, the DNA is TGTGCCAGCAGTCTAGACGGGAATAATTCACCCCTCCACTTT. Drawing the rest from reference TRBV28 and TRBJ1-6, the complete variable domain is DVKVTQSSRYLVKRTGEKVFLECVQDMDHENMFWYRQDPGLGLRLIYFSYDVKMKEKGDIPEGYSVSREKKERFSLILESASTNQTSMYLCASSLDGNNSPLHFGNGTRLTVT.

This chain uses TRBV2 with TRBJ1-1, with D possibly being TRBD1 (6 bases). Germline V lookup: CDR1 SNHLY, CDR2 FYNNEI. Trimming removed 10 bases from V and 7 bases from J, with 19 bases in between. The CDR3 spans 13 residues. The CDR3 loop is CAIGTPSFFEAFF. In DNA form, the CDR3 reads TGTGCCATCGGGACACCCAGTTTTTTTGAAGCTTTCTTT.

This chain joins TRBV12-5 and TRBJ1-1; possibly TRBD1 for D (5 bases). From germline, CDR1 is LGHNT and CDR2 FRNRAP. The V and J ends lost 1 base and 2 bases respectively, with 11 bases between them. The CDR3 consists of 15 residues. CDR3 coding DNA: TGTGCTAGTGGTTTGGCCCTGGGACTTAACACTGAAGCTTTCTTT. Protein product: CASGLALGLNTEAFF.

The CDR3 loop reads CASSGGAGNTIYF. Here the CDR3 DNA reads TGTGCCAGTAGTGGAGGGGCTGGAAACACCATATATTTT. The chain carries TRBV19 and TRBJ1-3; D may be TRBD1 (5 bases). The CDR3 extends over 13 amino acids. Germline values: CDR1 LNHDA, CDR2 SQIVND (reference sequence). Trimming pared 5 bases from V and 2 bases from J, leaving 7 bases between.

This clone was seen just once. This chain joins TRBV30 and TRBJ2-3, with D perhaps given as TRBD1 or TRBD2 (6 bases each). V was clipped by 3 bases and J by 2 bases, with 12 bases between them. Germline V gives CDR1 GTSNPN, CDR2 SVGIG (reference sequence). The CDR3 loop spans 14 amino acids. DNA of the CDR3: TGTGCCTGGAGAGGGGGGAGATACACAGATACGCAGTATTTT. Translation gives CAWRGGRYTDTQYF.

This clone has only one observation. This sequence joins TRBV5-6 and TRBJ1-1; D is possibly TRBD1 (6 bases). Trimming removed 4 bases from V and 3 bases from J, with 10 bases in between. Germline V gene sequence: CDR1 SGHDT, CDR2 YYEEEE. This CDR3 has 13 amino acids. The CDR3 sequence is CASSPEGDTEAFF. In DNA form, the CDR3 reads TGTGCCAGCAGCCCAGAGGGGGACACTGAAGCTTTCTTT. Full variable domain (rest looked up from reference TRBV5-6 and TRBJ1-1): DAGVTQSPTHLIKTRGQQVTLRCSPKSGHDTVSWYQQALGQGPQFIFQYYEEEERQRGNFPDRFSGHQFPNYSSELNVNALLLGDSALYLCASSPEGDTEAFFGQGTRLTVV.

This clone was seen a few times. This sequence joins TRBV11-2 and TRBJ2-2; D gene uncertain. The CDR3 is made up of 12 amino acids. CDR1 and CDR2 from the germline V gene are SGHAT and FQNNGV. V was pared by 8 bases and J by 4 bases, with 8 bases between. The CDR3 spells CASFLVTGELFF. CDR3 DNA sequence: TGTGCCAGCTTCTTGGTCACCGGGGAGCTGTTTTTT.

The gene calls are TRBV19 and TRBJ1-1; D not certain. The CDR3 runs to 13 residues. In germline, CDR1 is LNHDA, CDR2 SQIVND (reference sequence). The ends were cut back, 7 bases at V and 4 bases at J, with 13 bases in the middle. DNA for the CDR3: TGTGCCAGTACTTATAGCGGTGGCACTGAAGCTTTCTTT. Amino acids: CASTYSGGTEAFF.

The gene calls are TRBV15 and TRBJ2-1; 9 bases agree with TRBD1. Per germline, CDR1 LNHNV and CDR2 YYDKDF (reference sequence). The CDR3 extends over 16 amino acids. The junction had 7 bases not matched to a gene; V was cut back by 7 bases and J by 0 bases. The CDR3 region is CATNRPTGGSYNEQFF. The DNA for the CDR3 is TGTGCCACCAACCGCCCGACAGGGGGCTCCTACAATGAGCAGTTCTTC.

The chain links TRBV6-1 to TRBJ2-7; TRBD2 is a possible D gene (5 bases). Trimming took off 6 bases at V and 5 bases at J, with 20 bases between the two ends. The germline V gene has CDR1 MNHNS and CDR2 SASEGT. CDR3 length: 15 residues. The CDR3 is CASSGFGVVGNEQYF. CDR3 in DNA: TGTGCCAGCAGCGGGTTCGGGGTGGTAGGGAACGAGCAGTACTTC.

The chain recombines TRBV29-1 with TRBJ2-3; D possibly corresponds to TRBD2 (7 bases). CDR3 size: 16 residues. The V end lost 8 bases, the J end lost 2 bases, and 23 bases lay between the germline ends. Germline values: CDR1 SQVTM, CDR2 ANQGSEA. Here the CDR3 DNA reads TGCAGCCCCACACCAGCAGGGGAGGGCTTCACAGATACGCAGTATTTT. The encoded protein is CSPTPAGEGFTDTQYF.

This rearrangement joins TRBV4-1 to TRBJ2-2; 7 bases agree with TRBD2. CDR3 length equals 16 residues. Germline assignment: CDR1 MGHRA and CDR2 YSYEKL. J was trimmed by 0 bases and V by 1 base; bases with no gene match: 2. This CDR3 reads CASSQVLAANTGELFF. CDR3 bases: TGCGCCAGCAGCCAAGTTCTAGCGGCGAACACCGGGGAGCTGTTTTTT.

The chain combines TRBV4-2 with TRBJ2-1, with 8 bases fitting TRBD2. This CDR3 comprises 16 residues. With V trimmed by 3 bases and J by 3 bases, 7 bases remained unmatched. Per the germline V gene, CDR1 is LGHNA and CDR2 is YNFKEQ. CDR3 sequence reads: CASSQIWRGVYNEQFF. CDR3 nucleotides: TGTGCCAGCAGCCAGATTTGGCGGGGGGTCTACAATGAGCAGTTCTTC.

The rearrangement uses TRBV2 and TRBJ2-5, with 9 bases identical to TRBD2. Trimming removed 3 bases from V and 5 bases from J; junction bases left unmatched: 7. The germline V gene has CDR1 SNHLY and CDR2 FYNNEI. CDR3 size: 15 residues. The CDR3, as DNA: TGTGCCAGCAGTGAGTGGCGGGAGGGCCGCGAGACCCAGTACTTC. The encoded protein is CASSEWREGRETQYF.